The 8 T cell receptor beta chains listed next were all sequenced from one sample in a study of T cells after yellow fever vaccination. MiXCR was run by TCRdb on the 5' RACE reads, yielding one entry per CDR3 protein. The table shows roughly 340,000 distinct CDR3 sequences, with 8.7% occurring only once. Sequencing used PBMCs, obtained on the day of the first yellow fever vaccination. The receptors were gathered from a man younger than 35 who received the YFV17D yellow fever vaccine.

This clonotype was observed a handful of times. This chain joins TRBV5-4 and TRBJ2-7; D gene ambiguous. CDR3 length equals 15 residues. The germline V gene encodes CDR1 SGHNT and CDR2 YYREEE (reference sequence). Trimming removed 5 bases from V and 1 base from J, with 16 bases in between. CDR3 nucleotides: TGTGCCAGCAGTACGAAGACAAGCACTTCCTACGAGCAGTACGTC. Its translation is CASSTKTSTSYEQYV.

This clonotype has a handful of counts. V is TRBV4-1 and J is TRBJ1-6; D perhaps matches TRBD1 (5 bases). The ends were cut back, 1 base at V and 7 bases at J, with 11 bases in the middle. This CDR3 is built from 15 residues. CDR1 MGHRA and CDR2 YSYEKL come from the germline V gene. The CDR3 reads CASSQGRDPNSPLHF. The CDR3 nucleotides are TGCGCCAGCAGCCAAGGGCGGGACCCCAATTCACCCCTCCACTTT.

The rearrangement joins TRBV15 to TRBJ2-2; no firm D call. Per the germline V gene, CDR1 is LNHNV and CDR2 is YYDKDF (reference sequence). The V gene lost 5 bases and the J gene lost 4 bases, with 2 bases spanning the gap. The CDR3 covers 11 residues. The CDR3 here is CATSGTGELFF. The CDR3 DNA follows: TGTGCCACCAGCGGCACCGGGGAGCTGTTTTTT.

V usage is TRBV4-3 and J usage is TRBJ1-4; D unclear. This CDR3 contains 16 residues. Germline CDR1 LGHNA, CDR2 YSLEER. Trimming removed 0 bases from V and 7 bases from J, with 15 bases in between. The CDR3 DNA is TGCGCCAGCAGCCAAGATGTCGGAGCGTGGGTTGAAAAACTGTTTTTT. Protein product: CASSQDVGAWVEKLFF.

This clonotype was found once. The chain is built from TRBV7-2 and TRBJ2-2; 7 bases map to TRBD1. The trim removed 4 bases at V and 0 bases at J, leaving 5 bases unmatched. The germline V gene has CDR1 SGHTA and CDR2 FQGNSA. This CDR3 has 16 amino acids. CDR3 sequence reads: CASSSRDRANTGELFF. The CDR3 coding sequence is TGTGCCAGCAGCTCCCGGGACAGAGCGAACACCGGGGAGCTGTTTTTT.

This clonotype occurred many times. The V call is TRBV2, the J call TRBJ2-3; 8 nucleotides align to TRBD1. The J segment lost 3 bases and the V segment lost 10 bases, leaving 6 bases of the junction unmatched. The CDR3 contains 13 residues. CDR1 is SNHLY, CDR2 FYNNEI, per germline. CDR3 loop: CANSRGRTDTQYF. CDR3 sequence (DNA): TGTGCCAACTCCAGGGGGCGGACAGATACGCAGTATTTT.

The chain joins TRBV4-1 to TRBJ2-5, with 9 bases aligning to TRBD1. This CDR3 is built from 16 residues. V was pared by 4 bases and J by 4 bases, with 10 bases of the junction left unmatched. Germline V gives CDR1 MGHRA, CDR2 YSYEKL. CDR3 sequence (DNA): TGCGCCAGCAGCCGGAACTCCGGGACAGGGCGAGAGACCCAGTACTTC. Its translation is CASSRNSGTGRETQYF.

This clonotype was counted ten times or more. This rearrangement joins TRBV12-3 or TRBV12-4 to TRBJ2-1; D may be TRBD1 (6 bases). The V end was cut by 5 bases, the J end by 7 bases, with 18 bases between. The CDR3 is made up of 15 amino acids. For the CDR3, the DNA is TGTGCCAGCAGTCCTACCGACAGGTGGGCAAATGAGCAGTTCTTC. Translated: CASSPTDRWANEQFF.